The 16 T cell receptor beta chains in this list originate from one sample, sequenced in a study of beta chain features in type 1 diabetes. The whole isolated RNA underwent reverse transcription, so sequencing captured expressed TCRB transcripts. Some clones are missing from TCRdb's copy, which holds only in-frame ones; the method was immunoSEQ multiplex PCR. The table includes about 620,000 clones, roughly a sixth detected once. Material: naive CD4+ T cells from blood. These receptors were obtained from a man aged 18 to 29 in good health.

This clone was counted only a few times. The J gene is TRBJ2-7, the V gene TRBV7-8; TRBD1 aligns across 10 bases. The germline CDR1 and CDR2 sequences are SGHVS and FQNEAQ. CDR3 length equals 17 residues. The ends lost 2 bases at V and 3 bases at J; junction bases unmatched: 10. CDR3 region: CASSLPSRRTGGYEQYF. The CDR3 region has the DNA TGTGCCAGCAGCTTACCATCCCGCCGGACAGGGGGCTACGAGCAGTACTTC.

This clone was picked up a small number of times. The chain combines TRBV7-6 with TRBJ2-2; D perhaps matches TRBD1 (5 bases). V lost 7 bases and J 6 bases, leaving 15 bases between the germline ends. This CDR3 spans 14 amino acids. The germline gives CDR1 SGHVS, CDR2 FNYEAQ. The CDR3 sequence is CASKIQGIPGELFF. CDR3 nucleotides: TGTGCCAGCAAAATCCAGGGAATTCCCGGGGAGCTGTTTTTT.

The chain recombines TRBV4-3 with TRBJ1-1; D is uncertain. CDR3 length: 15 amino acids. Looked up from germline, CDR1 is LGHNA and CDR2 is YSLEER. The V gene lost 1 base and the J gene lost 1 base, with 10 bases spanning the gap. The chain's CDR3 is CASSQGVLGNTEAFF. DNA for the CDR3: TGCGCCAGCAGCCAAGGAGTTCTGGGGAACACTGAAGCTTTCTTT.

This clone was counted between two and nine times. The chain combines TRBV30 with TRBJ2-5, with D tentatively TRBD1 (6 bases). Germline V gene data show CDR1 as GTSNPN and CDR2 as SVGIG (reference sequence). The CDR3 has 13 residues. V was trimmed by 3 bases and J by 4 bases, leaving 12 bases between them. The CDR3 nucleotides read TGTGCCTGGAGAGGAACAGGGCGAGAGACCCAGTACTTC. Its protein is CAWRGTGRETQYF.

This clone was detected a few times. The chain joins TRBV9 to TRBJ2-1; 7 positions match TRBD2. CDR1 SGDLS and CDR2 YYNGEE come from the germline V gene. Germline trimming cut 2 bases from V and 0 bases from J; bases unmatched to any gene: 5. CDR3 size: 16 residues. CDR3 DNA: TGTGCCAGCAGCGTGGGGACTACCAGCTCCTACAATGAGCAGTTCTTC. Protein product: CASSVGTTSSYNEQFF.

The chain employs TRBV28 and TRBJ1-2, with D maybe TRBD1 (5 bases). CDR3 length equals 12 residues. Germline lookup yields CDR1 MDHEN and CDR2 SYDVKM. V dropped 5 bases and J dropped 7 bases, with 11 bases sitting between them. CDR3 nucleotide sequence: TGTGCCAGCAGTGCCCCAGGGTTTGGCTACACCTTC. Residues: CASSAPGFGYTF.

This chain joins TRBV28 and TRBJ1-1, with a possible D match to TRBD1 (6 bases). The CDR3 is made up of 13 amino acids. V gave up 5 bases and J gave up 2 bases, with 9 bases separating them. CDR1 MDHEN and CDR2 SYDVKM come from the germline V gene. CDR3 loop: CASSRQENTEAFF. CDR3 DNA sequence: TGTGCCAGCAGTCGACAGGAAAACACTGAAGCTTTCTTT.

This clone was found a few times. The V gene is TRBV29-1, the J gene TRBJ2-3; 8 bases map to TRBD1. This CDR3 is built from 14 residues. The germline CDR1 and CDR2 sequences are SQVTM and ANQGSEA. The J segment lost 5 bases and the V segment lost 5 bases, leaving 9 bases of the junction unmatched. Written as DNA, the CDR3 is TGCAGCGTTTCCGGACAGGGCCCTGGAGATACGCAGTATTTT. Its translation: CSVSGQGPGDTQYF.

The V and J genes are TRBV5-4 and TRBJ2-3; 9 bases agree with TRBD1. The CDR3 has 14 amino acids. Germline CDR1 and CDR2: SGHNT and YYREEE (reference sequence). The V and J ends lost 4 bases and 4 bases, in that order; junction bases with no gene match: 4. The CDR3 reads CASSGTGLSDTQYF. The CDR3, as DNA: TGTGCCAGCAGCGGGACAGGGCTCTCAGATACGCAGTATTTT. The complete variable domain, with remaining parts taken from reference TRBV5-4 and TRBJ2-3, reads ETGVTQSPTHLIKTRGQQVTLRCSSQSGHNTVSWYQQALGQGPQFIFQYYREEENGRGNFPPRFSGLQFPNYSSELNVNALELDDSALYLCASSGTGLSDTQYFGPGTRLTVL.

This chain links TRBV29-1 with TRBJ1-3; the D gene is possibly TRBD1 (5 bases). From germline, CDR1 is SQVTM and CDR2 ANQGSEA. This CDR3 contains 12 residues. The V end was cut by 4 bases, the J end by 4 bases, with 8 bases between. The CDR3 loop is CSVVGDGNTIYF. The CDR3 DNA follows: TGCAGCGTTGTAGGGGACGGAAACACCATATATTTT.

This clone has more than one count but fewer than ten. Other DNA sequences from this sample encode an identical CDR3 as well. The chain is built from TRBV18 and TRBJ1-1; 7 bases align to TRBD1. The CDR3 totals 14 residues. V was pared by 6 bases and J by 1 base, with 5 bases of the junction left unmatched. Germline V gene sequence: CDR1 KGHSH, CDR2 LQKENI. As DNA, the CDR3 is TGTGCCAGCTCCTCCCAGGGGGGGAACACTGAAGCTTTCTTT. Protein sequence: CASSSQGGNTEAFF.

CDR3 bases: TGTGCCAGCAGTTTGCGGGGGAGCGGCTACACCTTC. Protein sequence: CASSLRGSGYTF. J is TRBJ1-2 and V is TRBV28, with D possibly matching TRBD1 (5 bases). Trimming shortened V by 3 bases and J by 8 bases, and 10 bases separated the two germline ends. CDR1 is MDHEN and CDR2 is SYDVKM in the germline V gene. The CDR3 length is 12 residues.

The chain links TRBV18 to TRBJ2-1; maybe TRBD1 (5 bases). CDR3 length equals 13 residues. V was pared by 4 bases and J by 5 bases, with 9 bases between. Germline loops: CDR1 KGHSH, CDR2 LQKENI. The CDR3 protein is CASSRKQDNEQFF. CDR3 in DNA: TGTGCCAGCTCACGAAAACAGGACAATGAGCAGTTCTTC.

The genes are TRBV7-9 and TRBJ2-7; D remains unclear. Trimming pared 1 base from V and 6 bases from J, leaving 10 bases between. The CDR3 is made up of 13 amino acids. Germline CDR1 SEHNR, CDR2 FQNEAQ (reference sequence). The CDR3 reads CASSLEPVGEQYF. For the CDR3, the DNA is TGTGCCAGCAGCTTAGAACCGGTTGGCGAGCAGTACTTC.

This chain connects TRBV6-5 to TRBJ1-2, with D possibly TRBD1 on 6 matching bases. This CDR3 has 15 residues. Trimming stripped 6 bases from V and 0 bases from J, with 14 bases between. CDR1 is MNHEY and CDR2 is SVGAGI in the germline V gene. CDR3 sequence (DNA): TGTGCCAGCAGGCCCTACAGGGAACCTAACTATGGCTACACCTTC. Its protein product is CASRPYREPNYGYTF.

This chain links TRBV6-5 with TRBJ1-5; D remains unclear. There are 15 residues in the CDR3. Germline V gene sequence: CDR1 MNHEY, CDR2 SVGAGI. V lost 8 bases and J 7 bases, leaving 21 bases between the germline ends. Here the CDR3 reads CASRSSVVGIQPQHF. The DNA of the CDR3 is TGTGCCAGCCGCTCCTCTGTCGTCGGTATCCAGCCCCAGCATTTT.